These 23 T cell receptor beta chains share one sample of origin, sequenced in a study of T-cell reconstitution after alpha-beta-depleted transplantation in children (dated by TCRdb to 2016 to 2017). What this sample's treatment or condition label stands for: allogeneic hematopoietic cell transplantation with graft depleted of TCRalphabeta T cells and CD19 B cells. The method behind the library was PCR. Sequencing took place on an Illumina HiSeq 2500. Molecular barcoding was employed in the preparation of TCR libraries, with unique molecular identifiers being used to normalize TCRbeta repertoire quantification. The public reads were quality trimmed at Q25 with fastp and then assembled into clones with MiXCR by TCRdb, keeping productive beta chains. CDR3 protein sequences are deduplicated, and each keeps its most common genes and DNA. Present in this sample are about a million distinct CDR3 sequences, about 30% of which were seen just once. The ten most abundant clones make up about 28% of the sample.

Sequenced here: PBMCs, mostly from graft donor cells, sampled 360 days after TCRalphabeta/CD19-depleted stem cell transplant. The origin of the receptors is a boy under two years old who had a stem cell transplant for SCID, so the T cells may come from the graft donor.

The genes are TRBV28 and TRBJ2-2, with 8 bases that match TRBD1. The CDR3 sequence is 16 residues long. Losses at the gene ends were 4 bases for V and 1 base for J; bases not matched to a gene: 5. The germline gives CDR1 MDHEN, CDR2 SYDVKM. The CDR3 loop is CASSYGDRRNTGELFF. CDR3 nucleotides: TGTGCCAGCAGTTACGGGGACAGGAGGAACACCGGGGAGCTGTTTTTT.

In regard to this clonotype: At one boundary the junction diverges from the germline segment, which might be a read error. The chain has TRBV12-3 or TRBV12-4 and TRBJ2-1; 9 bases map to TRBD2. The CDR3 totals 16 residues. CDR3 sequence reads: CASSTLAGARNKEQFF. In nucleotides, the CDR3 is TGTGCCAGCAGTACGTTAGCGGGGGCCCGAAACAAAGAGCAGTTCTTC.

The CDR3 loop is CASSQGLAVGTGELFF. The CDR3 DNA is TGCGCCAGCAGTCAGGGACTAGCGGTAGGCACCGGGGAGCTGTTTTTT. The J gene is TRBJ2-2, the V gene TRBV5-1, with TRBD2 identical over 11 bases. Germline CDR1 and CDR2: SGHRS and YFSETQ. This CDR3 is built from 16 residues. The V and J ends lost 5 bases and 4 bases, in that order; junction bases with no gene match: 7.

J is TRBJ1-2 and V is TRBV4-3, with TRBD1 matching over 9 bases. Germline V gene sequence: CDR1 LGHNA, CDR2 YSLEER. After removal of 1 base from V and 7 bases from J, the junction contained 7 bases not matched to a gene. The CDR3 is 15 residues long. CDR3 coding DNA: TGCGCCAGCAGCCAAGGGACAACACAGGGGGCTGGCTACACCTTC. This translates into CASSQGTTQGAGYTF.

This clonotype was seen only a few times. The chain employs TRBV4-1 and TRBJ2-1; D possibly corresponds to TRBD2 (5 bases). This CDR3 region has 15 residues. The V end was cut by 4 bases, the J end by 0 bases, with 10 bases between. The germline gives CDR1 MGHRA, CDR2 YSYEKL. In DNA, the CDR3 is TGCGCCAGCAGCCGCACGAGGGACTCCTACAATGAGCAGTTCTTC. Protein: CASSRTRDSYNEQFF.

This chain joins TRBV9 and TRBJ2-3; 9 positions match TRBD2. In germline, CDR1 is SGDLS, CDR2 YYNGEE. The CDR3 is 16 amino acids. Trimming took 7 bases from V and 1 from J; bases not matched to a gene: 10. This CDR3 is CASSLAGGRGTDTQYF. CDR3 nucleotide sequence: TGTGCCAGCTCCCTGGCGGGGGGGCGGGGCACAGATACGCAGTATTTT.

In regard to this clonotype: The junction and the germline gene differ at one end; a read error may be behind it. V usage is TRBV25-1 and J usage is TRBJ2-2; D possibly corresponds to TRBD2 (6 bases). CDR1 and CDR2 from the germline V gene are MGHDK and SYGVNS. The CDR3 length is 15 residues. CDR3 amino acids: CASSGGGWNTRELFF. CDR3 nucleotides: TGTGCCAGCAGTGGAGGAGGGTGGAACACCAGGGAGCTGTTTTTT.

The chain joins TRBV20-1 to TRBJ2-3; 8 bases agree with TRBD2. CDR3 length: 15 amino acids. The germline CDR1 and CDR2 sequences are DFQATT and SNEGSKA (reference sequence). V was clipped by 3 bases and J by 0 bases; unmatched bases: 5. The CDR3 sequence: CSARRIAGSTDTQYF. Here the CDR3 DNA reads TGCAGTGCTAGGCGTATAGCGGGGAGCACAGATACGCAGTATTTT.

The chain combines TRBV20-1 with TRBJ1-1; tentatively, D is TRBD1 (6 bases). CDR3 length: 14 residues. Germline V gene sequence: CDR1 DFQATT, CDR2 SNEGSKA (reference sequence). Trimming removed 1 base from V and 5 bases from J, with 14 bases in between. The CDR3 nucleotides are TGCAGTGCTAGAGCGGAGGCGAGGGGGACTGAAGCTTTCTTT. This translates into CSARAEARGTEAFF.

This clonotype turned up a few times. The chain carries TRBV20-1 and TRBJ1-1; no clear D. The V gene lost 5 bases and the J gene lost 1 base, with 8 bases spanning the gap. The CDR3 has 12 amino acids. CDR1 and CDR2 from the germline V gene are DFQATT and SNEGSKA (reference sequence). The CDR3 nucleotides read TGCAGTGCTCATCGACCGAACACTGAAGCTTTCTTT. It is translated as CSAHRPNTEAFF.

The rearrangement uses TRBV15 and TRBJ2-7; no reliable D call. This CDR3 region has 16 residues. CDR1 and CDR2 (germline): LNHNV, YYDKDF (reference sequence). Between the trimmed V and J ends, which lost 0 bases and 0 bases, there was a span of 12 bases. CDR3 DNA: TGTGCCACCAGCAGAGACCGCCCACCTAACTCCTACGAGCAGTACTTC. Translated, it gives CATSRDRPPNSYEQYF.

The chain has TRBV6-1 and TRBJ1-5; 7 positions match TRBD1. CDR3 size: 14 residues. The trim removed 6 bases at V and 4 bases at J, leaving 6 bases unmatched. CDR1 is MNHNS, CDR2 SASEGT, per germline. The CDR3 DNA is TGTGCCAGCAGGTCTCCGGGACAGAATCAGCCCCAGCATTTT. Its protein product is CASRSPGQNQPQHF.

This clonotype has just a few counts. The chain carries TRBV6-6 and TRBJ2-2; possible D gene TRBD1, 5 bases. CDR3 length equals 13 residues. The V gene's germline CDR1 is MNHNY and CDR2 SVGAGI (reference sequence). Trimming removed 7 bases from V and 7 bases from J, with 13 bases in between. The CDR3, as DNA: TGTGCCAGCATCGGCAGGGTTCTCGGGGAGCTGTTTTTT. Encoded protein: CASIGRVLGELFF.

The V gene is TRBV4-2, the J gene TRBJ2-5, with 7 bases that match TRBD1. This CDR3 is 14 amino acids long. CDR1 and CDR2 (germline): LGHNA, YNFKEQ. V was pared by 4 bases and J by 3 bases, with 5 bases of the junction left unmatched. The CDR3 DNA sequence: TGTGCCAGCAGCCGAGGGACAGCCGAAGAGACCCAGTACTTC. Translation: CASSRGTAEETQYF.

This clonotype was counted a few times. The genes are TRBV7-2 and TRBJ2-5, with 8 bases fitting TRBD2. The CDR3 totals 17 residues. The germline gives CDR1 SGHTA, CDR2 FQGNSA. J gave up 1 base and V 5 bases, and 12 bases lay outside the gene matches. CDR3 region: CASSRFPGTSTQETQYF. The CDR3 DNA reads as TGTGCCAGCAGCAGATTCCCCGGGACTAGTACCCAAGAGACCCAGTACTTC.

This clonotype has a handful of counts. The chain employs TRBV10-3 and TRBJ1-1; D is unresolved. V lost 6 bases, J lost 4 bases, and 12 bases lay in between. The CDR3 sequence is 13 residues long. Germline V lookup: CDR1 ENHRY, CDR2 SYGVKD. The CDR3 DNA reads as TGTGCCATCAGGGCTCAGTCCCGCACTGAAGCTTTCTTT. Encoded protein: CAIRAQSRTEAFF.

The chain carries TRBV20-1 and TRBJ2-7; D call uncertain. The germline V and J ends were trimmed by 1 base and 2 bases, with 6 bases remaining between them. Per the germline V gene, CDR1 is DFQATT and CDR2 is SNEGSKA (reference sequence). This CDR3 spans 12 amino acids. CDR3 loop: CSARALTYEQYF. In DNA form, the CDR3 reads TGCAGTGCTAGAGCACTTACCTACGAGCAGTACTTC.

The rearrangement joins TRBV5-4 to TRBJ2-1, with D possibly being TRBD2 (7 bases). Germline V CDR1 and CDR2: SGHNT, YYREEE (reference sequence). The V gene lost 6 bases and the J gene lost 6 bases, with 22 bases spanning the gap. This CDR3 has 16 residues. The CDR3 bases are TGTGCCAGCAACCCCGAACCGGGGGGCCTTATCAATGAGCAGTTCTTC. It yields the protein CASNPEPGGLINEQFF.

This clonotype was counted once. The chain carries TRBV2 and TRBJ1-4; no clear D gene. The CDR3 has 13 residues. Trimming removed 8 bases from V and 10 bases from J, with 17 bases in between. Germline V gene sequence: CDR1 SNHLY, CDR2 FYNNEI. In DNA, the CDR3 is TGTGCCAGCGGAGGGTCCCCTCAGAGAAAACTGTTTTTT. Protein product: CASGGSPQRKLFF.

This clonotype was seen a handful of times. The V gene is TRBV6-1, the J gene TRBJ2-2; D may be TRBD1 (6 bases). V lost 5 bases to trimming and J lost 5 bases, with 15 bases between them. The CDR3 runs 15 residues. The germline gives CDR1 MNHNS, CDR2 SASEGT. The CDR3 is CASSTGTLGTGELFF. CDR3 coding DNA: TGTGCCAGCAGTACCGGGACACTAGGGACCGGGGAGCTGTTTTTT.

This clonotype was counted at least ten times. CDR3 sequence reads: CASSRDRDEQYF. The CDR3, as DNA: TGTGCCAGCAGTCGGGACAGGGATGAGCAGTACTTC. This chain uses TRBV28 with TRBJ2-7; 9 bases map to TRBD1. This CDR3 contains 12 residues. Germline trimming cut 5 bases from V and 7 bases from J; bases unmatched to any gene: 3. From germline, CDR1 is MDHEN and CDR2 SYDVKM.

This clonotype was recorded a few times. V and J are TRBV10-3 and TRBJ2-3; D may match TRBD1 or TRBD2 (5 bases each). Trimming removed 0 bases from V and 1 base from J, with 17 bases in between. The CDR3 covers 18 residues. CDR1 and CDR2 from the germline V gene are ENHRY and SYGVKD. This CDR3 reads CAISESGITRGGTDTQYF. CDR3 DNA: TGTGCCATCAGTGAGTCCGGTATTACCCGAGGGGGCACAGATACGCAGTATTTT.

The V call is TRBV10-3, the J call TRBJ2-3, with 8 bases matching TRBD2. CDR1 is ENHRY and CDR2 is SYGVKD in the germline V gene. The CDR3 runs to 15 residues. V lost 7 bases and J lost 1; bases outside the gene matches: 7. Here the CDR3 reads CAITLGLAGTDTQYF. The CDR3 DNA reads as TGTGCCATCACCCTCGGACTAGCCGGCACAGATACGCAGTATTTT.